This T cell receptor (beta chain) was sequenced during a study of shared clonotypes between healthy human individuals. Germline V lookup: CDR1 GTSNPN, CDR2 SVGIG (reference sequence). The length of the CDR3 is 14 residues. Unmatched junction bases numbered 8, after V lost 4 bases and J lost 7 bases. With respect to this clone: Its antigen is unidentified.

Whole-study results and caveats: It was only blood that was sampled, and tissue repertoires likely differ.

Clones were read by immunoSEQ multiplex PCR, and TCRdb kept only the in-frame ones, dropping some. The sample contains about 990,000 clones, 75% to 85% of which appear only once. The gene calls are TRBV30 and TRBJ2-3, with TRBD2 identical over 10 bases. Sequenced: memory CD4+ T cells from PBMCs. Sample subset: CD45RA-negative fraction. This clonotype was sampled from a man aged 18 to 29 in good health. Some clones in this sample may be carry-over from other donors' samples. The CDR3, as DNA: TGTGCCTGGACTCCGGGACTAGCGAGCCATACGCAGTATTTT. As protein: CAWTPGLASHTQYF.